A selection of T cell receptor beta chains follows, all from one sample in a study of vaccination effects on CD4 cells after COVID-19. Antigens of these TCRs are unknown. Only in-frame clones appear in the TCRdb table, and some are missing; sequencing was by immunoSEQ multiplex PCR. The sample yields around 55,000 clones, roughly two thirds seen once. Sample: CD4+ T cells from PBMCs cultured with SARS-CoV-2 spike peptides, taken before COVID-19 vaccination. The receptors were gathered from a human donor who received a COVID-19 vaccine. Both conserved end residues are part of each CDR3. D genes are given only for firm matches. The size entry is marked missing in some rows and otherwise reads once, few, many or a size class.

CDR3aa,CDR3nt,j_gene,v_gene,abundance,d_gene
CASSYSREQFF,TGTGCCAGCAGTTACTCGAGGGAGCAGTTCTTC,TRBJ2-1,TRBV6-5,.,.
CASSPRGASGNEQFF,TGTGCCAGCAGCCCTAGGGGGGCTAGCGGGAATGAGCAGTTCTTC,TRBJ2-1,TRBV11-2,once,TRBD2
CASSDSDRSLLDQPQHF,TGTGCCAGCAGTGACTCCGATCGAAGCTTACTGGATCAGCCCCAGCATTTT,TRBJ1-5,TRBV6-4,.,.
CASSLVWGGRDTQYF,TGTGCCAGCAGCTTAGTCTGGGGGGGGCGGGATACGCAGTATTTT,TRBJ2-3,TRBV7-2,.,.
CASSLSYSNQPQHF,TGTGCCAGCAGCCTCAGTTATAGCAATCAGCCCCAGCATTTT,TRBJ1-5,TRBV7-2,.,.
CASSWGGDRGEKLFF,TGTGCCAGCAGCTGGGGGGGGGACAGGGGAGAAAAACTGTTTTTT,TRBJ1-4,TRBV7-9,.,TRBD1
CASSMWTSATDTQYF,TGTGCCAGTAGTATGTGGACTAGCGCCACAGATACGCAGTATTTT,TRBJ2-3,TRBV19,.,TRBD2
CASSDSSTGGRYEQYF,TGTGCCAGCAGTGACTCGTCCACCGGAGGGAGATACGAGCAGTACTTC,TRBJ2-7,TRBV6-4,.,.
CASRRIAGSYNEQFF,TGTGCCAGCAGGAGGATAGCGGGATCCTACAATGAGCAGTTCTTC,TRBJ2-1,TRBV2,.,TRBD2
CAIRRDIGTYNEQFF,TGTGCCATCAGACGGGACATCGGTACCTACAATGAGCAGTTCTTC,TRBJ2-1,TRBV10-3,.,.
CARGDRDGYTF,TGTGCCAGAGGGGACAGGGATGGCTACACCTTC,TRBJ1-2,TRBV2,.,TRBD1
CAWSVLGGRARSTSRPNEQFF,TGTGCCTGGAGTGTACTGGGCGGGAGGGCCCGGTCTACTTCCCGACCAAATGAGCAGTTCTTC,TRBJ2-1,TRBV30,.,TRBD2
CAWDRVEGQPQHF,TGTGCCTGGGATAGGGTAGAAGGGCAGCCCCAGCATTTT,TRBJ1-5,TRBV30,.,.
CASSIKGGAEAFF,TGTGCCAGCAGCATCAAGGGGGGGGCTGAAGCTTTCTTT,TRBJ1-1,TRBV6-2/TRBV6-3,.,.
CASSLDQGRTDTQYF,TGCGCCAGCAGCTTGGATCAAGGCCGTACAGATACGCAGTATTTT,TRBJ2-3,TRBV5-1,.,.
CASSPALTNEQFF,TGTGCCAGCAGCCCCGCCCTTACGAATGAGCAGTTCTTC,TRBJ2-1,TRBV11-3,.,.
CASSQGQNYGYTF,TGTGCCAGCAGCCAGGGACAGAACTATGGCTACACCTTC,TRBJ1-2,TRBV7-9,.,TRBD1
CASSLYSGRETQYF,TGCGCCAGCAGCTTGTACTCGGGGAGGGAGACCCAGTACTTC,TRBJ2-5,TRBV5-1,.,.
CATRSGTGNTEAFF,TGTGCCACCAGATCCGGGACAGGGAACACTGAAGCTTTCTTT,TRBJ1-1,TRBV15,.,TRBD1
CASSLTGGSTDTQYF,TGTGCCAGCAGCTTAACAGGGGGTAGCACAGATACGCAGTATTTT,TRBJ2-3,TRBV7-6,once,TRBD1
CAWSFQRRAYEQYF,TGTGCCTGGAGTTTCCAAAGAAGAGCCTACGAGCAGTACTTC,TRBJ2-7,TRBV30,few,.
CASRQQGADTQYF,TGTGCCAGCAGACAGCAGGGGGCAGATACGCAGTATTTT,TRBJ2-3,TRBV27,.,TRBD1
CASKKIAGRDTQYF,TGTGCCAGCAAGAAAATAGCGGGGAGGGACACGCAGTATTTT,TRBJ2-3,TRBV28,.,TRBD2
CASSLSFFGNYNEQFF,TGTGCCAGCAGTTTATCGTTCTTCGGGAATTACAATGAGCAGTTCTTC,TRBJ2-1,TRBV28,.,.
CASSIISTGGGNSPLHF,TGTGCCAGTAGTATAATATCGACAGGGGGTGGTAATTCACCCCTCCACTTT,TRBJ1-6,TRBV19,.,TRBD1
CASSFGTGLYEQYF,TGTGCCAGCAGTTTTGGAACAGGGCTCTACGAGCAGTACTTC,TRBJ2-7,TRBV13,.,.
CASSEGLRAFF,TGTGCCAGCAGCGAGGGCCTGAGAGCTTTCTTT,TRBJ1-1,TRBV2,once,.
CASSLGPPNTEAFF,TGCGCCAGCAGCTTGGGACCTCCGAACACTGAAGCTTTCTTT,TRBJ1-1,TRBV5-1,few,.
CASSGGEQFF,TGTGCCAGCAGTGGGGGAGAGCAGTTCTTC,TRBJ2-1,TRBV28,.,.
CASSVINRGQEYF,TGTGCCAGCAGCGTAATAAATCGAGGACAGGAATACTTC,TRBJ1-2,TRBV9,.,TRBD1
CASSLFPGTGEDTQYF,TGCGCCAGCAGCTTATTTCCCGGGACAGGGGAAGATACGCAGTATTTT,TRBJ2-3,TRBV5-1,once,TRBD1
CASSLTSGGTNEQFF,TGTGCCAGCAGCCTAACTAGCGGGGGCACCAATGAGCAGTTCTTC,TRBJ2-1,TRBV5-5,.,TRBD2
CASSSPWGGEQFF,TGTGCCAGCAGCTCTCCCTGGGGCGGTGAGCAGTTCTTC,TRBJ2-1,TRBV5-4,.,.
CASSPRGGRGYEQYF,TGTGCCAGCAGCCCGAGGGGGGGGAGAGGCTACGAGCAGTACTTC,TRBJ2-7,TRBV7-2,.,.
CASSRGPGLLGDSWYGYTF,TGTGCCAGCTCACGGGGACCGGGGCTGTTAGGGGACAGCTGGTATGGCTACACCTTC,TRBJ1-2,TRBV18,.,TRBD1
CASRISGGTDTQYF,TGTGCCAGCAGGATTAGCGGAGGCACAGATACGCAGTATTTT,TRBJ2-3,TRBV2,.,.
CASSPGGLAGVNEQYF,TGTGCCAGCAGCCCGGGGGGACTAGCGGGAGTAAACGAGCAGTACTTC,TRBJ2-7,TRBV27,.,TRBD2
CAWSGQLNTEAFF,TGTGCCTGGAGTGGACAGCTAAACACTGAAGCTTTCTTT,TRBJ1-1,TRBV30,.,.
CASSQARGGFGTDTQYF,TGTGCCAGCAGCCAAGCTAGAGGGGGCTTTGGCACAGATACGCAGTATTTT,TRBJ2-3,TRBV4-2,.,TRBD1
CAWSVPGTGRTDTQYF,TGTGCCTGGAGTGTACCCGGGACAGGGAGGACAGATACGCAGTATTTT,TRBJ2-3,TRBV30,.,TRBD1
CASSLGDRGLGDTQYF,TGTGCCAGCAGCTTAGGGGACAGGGGATTGGGAGATACGCAGTATTTT,TRBJ2-3,TRBV7-8,.,TRBD1
CASSQGMGTVGDGTQYF,TGCGCCAGCAGCCAAGGAATGGGCACCGTAGGGGATGGTACGCAGTATTTT,TRBJ2-3,TRBV4-3,.,.
CASSFGQGNTEAFF,TGTGCCAGCAGCTTTGGACAGGGGAACACTGAAGCTTTCTTT,TRBJ1-1,TRBV11-2,few,TRBD1
CSVGTPLGPQHF,TGCAGCGTTGGTACACCGTTAGGGCCCCAGCATTTT,TRBJ1-5,TRBV29-1,.,.
CASSEGTTYNEQFF,TGTGCCAGCAGCGAGGGGACTACCTACAATGAGCAGTTCTTC,TRBJ2-1,TRBV7-2,.,TRBD2
CASSQDPWRGGPETQYF,TGTGCCAGCAGCCAAGATCCTTGGCGGGGGGGCCCAGAGACCCAGTACTTC,TRBJ2-5,TRBV4-2,.,TRBD2
CASSQVWGSGNTIYF,TGTGCCAGCAGCCAAGTGTGGGGGTCTGGAAACACCATATATTTT,TRBJ1-3,TRBV3-1/TRBV3-2,.,.
CAWTGPQGSMGYGYTF,TGTGCCTGGACCGGACCGCAGGGCAGTATGGGCTATGGCTACACCTTC,TRBJ1-2,TRBV30,.,.
CASSASGTSGNEQFF,TGTGCCAGCAGCGCCTCCGGGACTAGCGGCAATGAGCAGTTCTTC,TRBJ2-1,TRBV7-9,few,TRBD2
CASSPARENTEAFF,TGTGCCAGCAGCCCAGCCCGAGAAAACACTGAAGCTTTCTTT,TRBJ1-1,TRBV3-1/TRBV3-2,.,.
CASSPPGFLNTEAFF,TGTGCCAGCTCACCACCGGGATTCCTCAACACTGAAGCTTTCTTT,TRBJ1-1,TRBV18,.,.
CASSPPTSGKGEQYF,TGTGCCAGCAGCCCCCCCACTAGCGGGAAAGGCGAGCAGTACTTC,TRBJ2-7,TRBV9,.,TRBD2
CASSLGRDTTDTQYF,TGTGCCAGCAGCCTTGGTCGGGATACCACAGATACGCAGTATTTT,TRBJ2-3,TRBV5-4,.,.
CASSVGQGEWPQHF,TGTGCCAGCAGCGTAGGGCAGGGGGAGTGGCCCCAGCATTTT,TRBJ1-5,TRBV9,.,TRBD1
CASAGQPSYEQYF,TGTGCCAGTGCGGGACAGCCCTCCTACGAGCAGTACTTC,TRBJ2-7,TRBV19,.,.
CASSLTGTGVLYTEAFF,TGTGCCAGCTCTTTGACCGGGACAGGTGTATTATACACTGAAGCTTTCTTT,TRBJ1-1,TRBV9,.,TRBD1
CASSLPLRGRGSAEAFF,TGTGCCAGCAGTTTACCCCTCAGGGGCAGGGGGAGCGCTGAAGCTTTCTTT,TRBJ1-1,TRBV28,few,TRBD1